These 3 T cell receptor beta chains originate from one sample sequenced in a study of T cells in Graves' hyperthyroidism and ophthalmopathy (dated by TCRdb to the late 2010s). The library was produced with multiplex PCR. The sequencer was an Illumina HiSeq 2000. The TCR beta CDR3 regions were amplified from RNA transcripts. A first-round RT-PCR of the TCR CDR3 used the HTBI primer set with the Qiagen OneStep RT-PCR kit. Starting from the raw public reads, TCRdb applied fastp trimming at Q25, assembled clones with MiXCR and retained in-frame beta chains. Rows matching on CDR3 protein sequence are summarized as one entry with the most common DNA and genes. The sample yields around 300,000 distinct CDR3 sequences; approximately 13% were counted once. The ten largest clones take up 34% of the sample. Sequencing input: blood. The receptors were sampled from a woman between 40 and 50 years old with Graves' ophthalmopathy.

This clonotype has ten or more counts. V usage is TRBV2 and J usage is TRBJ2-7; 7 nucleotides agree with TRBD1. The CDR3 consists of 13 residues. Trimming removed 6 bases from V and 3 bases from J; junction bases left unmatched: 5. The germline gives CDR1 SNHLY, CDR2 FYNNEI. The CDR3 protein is CASRTTGSYEQYF. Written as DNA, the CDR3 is TGTGCCAGCAGGACGACAGGGAGCTACGAGCAGTACTTC.

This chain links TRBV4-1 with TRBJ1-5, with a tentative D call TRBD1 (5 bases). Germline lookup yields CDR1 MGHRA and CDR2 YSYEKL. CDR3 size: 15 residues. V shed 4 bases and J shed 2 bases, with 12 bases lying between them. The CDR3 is CASSLQGSGNQPQHF. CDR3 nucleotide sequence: TGCGCCAGCAGCCTTCAGGGTAGTGGCAATCAGCCCCAGCATTTT.

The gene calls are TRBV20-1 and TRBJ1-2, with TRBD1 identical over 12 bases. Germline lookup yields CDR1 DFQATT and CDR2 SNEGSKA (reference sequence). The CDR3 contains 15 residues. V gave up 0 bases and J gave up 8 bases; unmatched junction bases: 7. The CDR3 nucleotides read TGCAGTGCTAGAGATTTTGGGACAGGGGGCGAAGGCTACACCTTC. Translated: CSARDFGTGGEGYTF.